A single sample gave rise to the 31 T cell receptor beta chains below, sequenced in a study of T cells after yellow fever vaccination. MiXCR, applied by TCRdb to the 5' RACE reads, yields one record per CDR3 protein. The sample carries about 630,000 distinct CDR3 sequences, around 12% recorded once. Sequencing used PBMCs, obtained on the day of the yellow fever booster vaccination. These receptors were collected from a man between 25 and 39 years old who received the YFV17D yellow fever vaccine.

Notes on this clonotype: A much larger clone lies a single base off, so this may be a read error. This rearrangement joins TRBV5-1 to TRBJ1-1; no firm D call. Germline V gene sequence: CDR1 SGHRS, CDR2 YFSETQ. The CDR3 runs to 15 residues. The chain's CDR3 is CSSSQKVLPNTEAFF. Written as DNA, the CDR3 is TGCTCCAGCAGCCAGAAGGTTTTGCCGAACACTGAAGCTTTCTTT.

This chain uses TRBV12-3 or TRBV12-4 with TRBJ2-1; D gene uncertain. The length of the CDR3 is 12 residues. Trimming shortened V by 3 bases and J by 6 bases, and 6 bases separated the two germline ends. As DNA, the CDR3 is TGTGCCAGCAGTTTTCATGGCAATGAGCAGTTCTTC. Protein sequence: CASSFHGNEQFF.

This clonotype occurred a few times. The DNA for the CDR3 is TGCAGTGCTAGAGACCGCCGAGAACCACCCTACGAGCAGTACTTC. It translates to CSARDRREPPYEQYF. V and J are TRBV20-1 and TRBJ2-7; D unresolved. Germline V gene data show CDR1 as DFQATT and CDR2 as SNEGSKA (reference sequence). V lost 0 bases and J 2 bases, leaving 14 bases between the germline ends. This CDR3 has 15 residues.

CDR3 loop: CASSRQGLGTSGYNEQFF. CDR3 coding DNA: TGTGCCAGCAGCCGACAGGGTCTTGGGACTAGCGGCTACAATGAGCAGTTCTTC. The chain links TRBV2 to TRBJ2-1, with TRBD2 matching over 11 bases. The CDR3 sequence is 18 residues long. Germline loops: CDR1 SNHLY, CDR2 FYNNEI. The junction had 13 bases not matched to a gene; V was cut back by 6 bases and J by 3 bases.

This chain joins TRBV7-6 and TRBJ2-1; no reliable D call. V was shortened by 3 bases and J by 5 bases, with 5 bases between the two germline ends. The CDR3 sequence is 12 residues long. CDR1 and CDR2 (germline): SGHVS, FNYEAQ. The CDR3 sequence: CASSFQDNEQFF. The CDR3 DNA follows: TGTGCCAGCAGCTTCCAGGACAATGAGCAGTTCTTC.

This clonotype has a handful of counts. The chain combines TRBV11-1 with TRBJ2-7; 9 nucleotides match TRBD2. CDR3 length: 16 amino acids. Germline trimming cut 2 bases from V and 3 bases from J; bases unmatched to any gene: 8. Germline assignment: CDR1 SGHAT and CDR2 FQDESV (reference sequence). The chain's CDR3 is CASSLKGSGSIYEQYF. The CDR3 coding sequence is TGTGCCAGCAGCTTAAAGGGTAGCGGGAGCATCTACGAGCAGTACTTC.

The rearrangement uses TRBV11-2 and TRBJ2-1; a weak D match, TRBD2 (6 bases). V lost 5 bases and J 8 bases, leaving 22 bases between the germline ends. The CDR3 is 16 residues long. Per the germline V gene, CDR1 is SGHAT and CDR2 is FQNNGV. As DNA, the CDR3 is TGTGCCAGCAGCACGAGGAGGGATAAGTTTACATATGAGCAGTTCTTC. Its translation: CASSTRRDKFTYEQFF.

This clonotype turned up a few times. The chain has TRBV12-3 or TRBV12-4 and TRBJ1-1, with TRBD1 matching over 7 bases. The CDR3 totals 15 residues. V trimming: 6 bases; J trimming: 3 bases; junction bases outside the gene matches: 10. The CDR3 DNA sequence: TGTGCCAGCAGGCAGACAGGGTTCACGTACACTGAAGCTTTCTTT. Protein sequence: CASRQTGFTYTEAFF.

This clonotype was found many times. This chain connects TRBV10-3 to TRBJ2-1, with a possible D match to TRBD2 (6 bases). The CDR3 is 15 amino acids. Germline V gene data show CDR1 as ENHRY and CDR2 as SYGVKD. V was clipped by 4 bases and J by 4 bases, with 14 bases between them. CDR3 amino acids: CAISAQEGGYNEQFF. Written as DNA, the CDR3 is TGTGCCATCAGTGCCCAGGAGGGAGGTTACAATGAGCAGTTCTTC.

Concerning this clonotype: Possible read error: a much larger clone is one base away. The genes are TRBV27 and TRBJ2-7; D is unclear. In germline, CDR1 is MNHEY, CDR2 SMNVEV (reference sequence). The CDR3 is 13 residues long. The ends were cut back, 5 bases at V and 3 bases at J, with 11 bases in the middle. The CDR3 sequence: CASSPRGVYEQYF. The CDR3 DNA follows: TGTGCCAGCAGTCCCCGTGGGGTCTACGAGCAGTACTTC.

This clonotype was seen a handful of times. DNA of the CDR3: TGCGCCAGCAGTTCTGATTATCGGGGCGGCTACACCTTC. Amino acid sequence: CASSSDYRGGYTF. This chain links TRBV5-1 with TRBJ1-2; possible D gene TRBD1, 5 bases. The CDR3 loop spans 13 amino acids. Germline values: CDR1 SGHRS, CDR2 YFSETQ. Deletions cut 5 bases from V and 8 bases from J, with 16 bases between.

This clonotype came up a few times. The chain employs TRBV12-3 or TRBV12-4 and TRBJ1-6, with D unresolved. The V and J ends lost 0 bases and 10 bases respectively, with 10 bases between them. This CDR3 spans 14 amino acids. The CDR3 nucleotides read TGTGCCAGCAGTTTAGCACTGTTGGGGTCACCCCTCCACTTT. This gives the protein CASSLALLGSPLHF.

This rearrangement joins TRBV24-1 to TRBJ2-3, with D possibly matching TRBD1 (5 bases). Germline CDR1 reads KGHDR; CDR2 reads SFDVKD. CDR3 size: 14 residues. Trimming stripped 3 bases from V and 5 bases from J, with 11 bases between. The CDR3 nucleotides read TGTGCCACCAGTGATACAGGACGGATAGATACGCAGTATTTT. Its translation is CATSDTGRIDTQYF.

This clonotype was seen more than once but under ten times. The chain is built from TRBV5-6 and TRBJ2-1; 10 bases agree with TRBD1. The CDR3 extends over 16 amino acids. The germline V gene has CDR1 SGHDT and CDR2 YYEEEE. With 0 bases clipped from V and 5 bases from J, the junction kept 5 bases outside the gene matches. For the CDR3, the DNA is TGTGCCAGCAGCTTGGAGTTGACAGGGGGCCACAATGAGCAGTTCTTC. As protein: CASSLELTGGHNEQFF.

The CDR3 loop reads CASSYSGLAGTKETQYF. The CDR3 region has the DNA TGTGCCAGCAGTTACTCGGGGCTAGCGGGAACCAAAGAGACCCAGTACTTC. The V and J genes are TRBV6-5 and TRBJ2-5; 9 bases fit TRBD2. Looked up from germline, CDR1 is MNHEY and CDR2 is SVGAGI. The V and J ends lost 0 bases and 3 bases, in that order; junction bases with no gene match: 8. The CDR3 runs 17 residues.

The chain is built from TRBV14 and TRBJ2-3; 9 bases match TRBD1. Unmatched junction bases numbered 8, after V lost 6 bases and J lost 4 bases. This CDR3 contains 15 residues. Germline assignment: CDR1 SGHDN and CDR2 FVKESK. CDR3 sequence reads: CASRAGQGLADTQYF. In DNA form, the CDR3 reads TGTGCCAGCAGGGCGGGACAGGGATTGGCAGATACGCAGTATTTT.

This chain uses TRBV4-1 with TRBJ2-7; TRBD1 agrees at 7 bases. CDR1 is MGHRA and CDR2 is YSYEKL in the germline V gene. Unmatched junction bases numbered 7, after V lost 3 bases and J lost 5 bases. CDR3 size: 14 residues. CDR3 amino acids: CASSHPGQVNEQYF. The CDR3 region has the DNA TGCGCCAGCAGCCACCCCGGACAGGTGAACGAGCAGTACTTC.

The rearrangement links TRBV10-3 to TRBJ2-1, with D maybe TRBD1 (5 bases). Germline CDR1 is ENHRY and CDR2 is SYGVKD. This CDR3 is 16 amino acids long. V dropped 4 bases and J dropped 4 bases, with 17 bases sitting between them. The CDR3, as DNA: TGTGCCATCAGTGGGAATGTCCAGGGCCCGTACAATGAGCAGTTCTTC. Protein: CAISGNVQGPYNEQFF.

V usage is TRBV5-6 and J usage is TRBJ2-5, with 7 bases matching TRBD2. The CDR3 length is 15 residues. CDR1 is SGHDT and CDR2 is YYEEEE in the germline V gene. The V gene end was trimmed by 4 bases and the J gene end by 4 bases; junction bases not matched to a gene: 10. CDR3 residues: CASSRRGYGRETQYF. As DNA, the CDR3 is TGTGCCAGCAGCCGGCGGGGGTACGGTCGAGAGACCCAGTACTTC.

CDR3 loop: CASSKSPRDAWTYAFF. CDR3 nucleotides: TGTGCCAGCAGCAAATCCCCTCGGGACGCCTGGACCTACGCTTTCTTT. The chain combines TRBV21-1 with TRBJ1-1; TRBD1 reflects the table's D call only, with no check against the DNA. TRBV21-1 corresponds to a pseudogene. The CDR3 totals 16 residues.

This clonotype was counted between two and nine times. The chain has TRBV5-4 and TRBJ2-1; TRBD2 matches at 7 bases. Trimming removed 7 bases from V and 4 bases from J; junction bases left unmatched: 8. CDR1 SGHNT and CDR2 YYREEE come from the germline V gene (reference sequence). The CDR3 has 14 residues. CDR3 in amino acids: CASPGSGAYNEQFF. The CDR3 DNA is TGTGCCAGCCCTGGCAGCGGGGCTTACAATGAGCAGTTCTTC.

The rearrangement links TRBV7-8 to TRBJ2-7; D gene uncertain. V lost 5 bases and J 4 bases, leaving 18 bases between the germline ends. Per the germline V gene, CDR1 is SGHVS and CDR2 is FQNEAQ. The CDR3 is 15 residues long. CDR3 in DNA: TGTGCCAGCAGCCCCATTCCGAATCGACTTTACGAGCAGTACTTC. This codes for CASSPIPNRLYEQYF. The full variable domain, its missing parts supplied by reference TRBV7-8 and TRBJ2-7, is GAGVSQSPRYKVAKRGQDVALRCDPISGHVSLFWYQQALGQGPEFLTYFQNEAQLDKSGLPSDRFFAERPEGSVSTLKIQRTQQEDSAVYLCASSPIPNRLYEQYFGPGTRLTVT.

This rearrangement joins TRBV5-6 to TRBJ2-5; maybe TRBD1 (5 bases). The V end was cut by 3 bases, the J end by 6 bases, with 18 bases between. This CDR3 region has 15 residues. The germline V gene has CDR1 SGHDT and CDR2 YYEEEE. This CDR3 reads CASSSLKWQGQTQYF. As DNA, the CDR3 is TGTGCCAGCAGCTCCCTTAAATGGCAGGGTCAGACCCAGTACTTC.

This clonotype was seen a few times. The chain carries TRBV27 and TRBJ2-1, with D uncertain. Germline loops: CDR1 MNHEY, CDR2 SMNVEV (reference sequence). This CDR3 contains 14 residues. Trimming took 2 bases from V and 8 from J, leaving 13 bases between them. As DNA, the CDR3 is TGTGCCAGCAGTTTAGAAAGTAGAGGATATGAGCAGTTCTTC. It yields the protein CASSLESRGYEQFF.

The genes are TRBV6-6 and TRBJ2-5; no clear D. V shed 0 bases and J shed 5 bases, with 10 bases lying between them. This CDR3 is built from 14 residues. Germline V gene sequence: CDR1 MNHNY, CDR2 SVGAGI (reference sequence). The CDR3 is CASSYSEVKETQYF. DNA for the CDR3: TGTGCCAGCAGTTACTCTGAGGTGAAGGAGACCCAGTACTTC.

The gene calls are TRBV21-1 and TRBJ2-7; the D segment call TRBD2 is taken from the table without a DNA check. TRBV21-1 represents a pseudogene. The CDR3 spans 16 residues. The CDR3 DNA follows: TGTGCCAGCAGCAAAGAGGGACTAGCAGTAGACTACGAGCAGTACTTC. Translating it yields CASSKEGLAVDYEQYF.

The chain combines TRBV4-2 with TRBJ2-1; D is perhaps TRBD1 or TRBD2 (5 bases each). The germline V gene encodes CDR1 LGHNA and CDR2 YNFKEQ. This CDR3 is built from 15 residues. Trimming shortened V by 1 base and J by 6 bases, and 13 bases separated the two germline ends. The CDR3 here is CASSQAGQSGNEQFF. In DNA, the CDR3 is TGTGCCAGCAGCCAAGCGGGGCAGTCAGGCAATGAGCAGTTCTTC.

The CDR3 spells CASVAINTGELFF. CDR3 coding DNA: TGTGCCAGCGTGGCAATTAACACCGGGGAGCTGTTTTTT. This chain links TRBV11-2 with TRBJ2-2; D gene unclear. Trimming shortened V by 8 bases and J by 2 bases, and 9 bases separated the two germline ends. This CDR3 spans 13 amino acids. CDR1 SGHAT and CDR2 FQNNGV come from the germline V gene. Complete variable domain (other parts from reference TRBV11-2 and TRBJ2-2): EAGVAQSPRYKIIEKRQSVAFWCNPISGHATLYWYQQILGQGPKLLIQFQNNGVVDDSQLPKDRFSAERLKGVDSTLKIQPAKLEDSAVYLCASVAINTGELFFGEGSRLTVL.

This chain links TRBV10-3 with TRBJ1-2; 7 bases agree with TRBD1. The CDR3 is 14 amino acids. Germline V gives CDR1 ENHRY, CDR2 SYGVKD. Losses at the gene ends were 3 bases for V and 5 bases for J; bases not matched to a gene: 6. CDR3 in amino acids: CAISETGQTYGYTF. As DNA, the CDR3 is TGTGCCATCAGTGAAACGGGACAGACATATGGCTACACCTTC.

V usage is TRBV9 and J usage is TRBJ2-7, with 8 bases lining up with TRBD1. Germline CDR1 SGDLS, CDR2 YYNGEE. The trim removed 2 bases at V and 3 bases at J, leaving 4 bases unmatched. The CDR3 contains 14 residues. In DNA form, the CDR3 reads TGTGCCAGCAGCGTCGAACAGGGGGGCTACGAGCAGTACTTC. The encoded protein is CASSVEQGGYEQYF.

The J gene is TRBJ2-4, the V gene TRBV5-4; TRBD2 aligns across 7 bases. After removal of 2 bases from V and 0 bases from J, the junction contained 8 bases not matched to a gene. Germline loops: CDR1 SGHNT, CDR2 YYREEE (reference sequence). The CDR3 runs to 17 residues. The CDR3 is CASSLAPGGKAKNIQYF. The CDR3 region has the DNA TGTGCCAGCAGCTTAGCCCCGGGAGGTAAAGCCAAAAACATTCAGTACTTC.